The clone carrying this T cell receptor (beta chain) was detected only a few times. What it recognizes is unknown. For TCRbeta, the library was prepared with unique molecular identifiers. TCRdb used MiXCR to reprocess the PCR reads, holding one entry per CDR3 protein. The sample contains under 850,000 distinct CDR3 sequences, around 13% of which appear only once. Germline V gene sequence: CDR1 DFQATT, CDR2 SNEGSKA (reference sequence). The germline V and J ends were trimmed by 2 bases and 1 base, with 8 bases remaining between them. The CDR3 sequence is 13 residues long. The sample belongs to a study of T-cell reconstitution after alpha-beta-depleted transplantation in children. Study observations and caveats: Surviving thymic progenitors and recipient T cells were the source of high TCRbeta diversity at day 60 in some patients. When one year had passed after transplant, most T-cell counts and diversity came from newly produced T cells. Several hundred rapidly expanded clones from non-depleted graft cells reportedly supplied alpha-beta T cells about two months post-transplant.

The sample was PBMCs, taken before TCRalphabeta/CD19-depleted stem cell transplant. J is TRBJ1-1 and V is TRBV20-1, with unresolved D. The receptor comes from a girl aged 2 to 10 with congenital amegakaryocytic thrombocytopenia, due to receive a stem cell transplant. CDR3 bases: TGCAGTGCTAGATCTCGACAGAACACTGAAGCTTTCTTT. Its translation is CSARSRQNTEAFF.